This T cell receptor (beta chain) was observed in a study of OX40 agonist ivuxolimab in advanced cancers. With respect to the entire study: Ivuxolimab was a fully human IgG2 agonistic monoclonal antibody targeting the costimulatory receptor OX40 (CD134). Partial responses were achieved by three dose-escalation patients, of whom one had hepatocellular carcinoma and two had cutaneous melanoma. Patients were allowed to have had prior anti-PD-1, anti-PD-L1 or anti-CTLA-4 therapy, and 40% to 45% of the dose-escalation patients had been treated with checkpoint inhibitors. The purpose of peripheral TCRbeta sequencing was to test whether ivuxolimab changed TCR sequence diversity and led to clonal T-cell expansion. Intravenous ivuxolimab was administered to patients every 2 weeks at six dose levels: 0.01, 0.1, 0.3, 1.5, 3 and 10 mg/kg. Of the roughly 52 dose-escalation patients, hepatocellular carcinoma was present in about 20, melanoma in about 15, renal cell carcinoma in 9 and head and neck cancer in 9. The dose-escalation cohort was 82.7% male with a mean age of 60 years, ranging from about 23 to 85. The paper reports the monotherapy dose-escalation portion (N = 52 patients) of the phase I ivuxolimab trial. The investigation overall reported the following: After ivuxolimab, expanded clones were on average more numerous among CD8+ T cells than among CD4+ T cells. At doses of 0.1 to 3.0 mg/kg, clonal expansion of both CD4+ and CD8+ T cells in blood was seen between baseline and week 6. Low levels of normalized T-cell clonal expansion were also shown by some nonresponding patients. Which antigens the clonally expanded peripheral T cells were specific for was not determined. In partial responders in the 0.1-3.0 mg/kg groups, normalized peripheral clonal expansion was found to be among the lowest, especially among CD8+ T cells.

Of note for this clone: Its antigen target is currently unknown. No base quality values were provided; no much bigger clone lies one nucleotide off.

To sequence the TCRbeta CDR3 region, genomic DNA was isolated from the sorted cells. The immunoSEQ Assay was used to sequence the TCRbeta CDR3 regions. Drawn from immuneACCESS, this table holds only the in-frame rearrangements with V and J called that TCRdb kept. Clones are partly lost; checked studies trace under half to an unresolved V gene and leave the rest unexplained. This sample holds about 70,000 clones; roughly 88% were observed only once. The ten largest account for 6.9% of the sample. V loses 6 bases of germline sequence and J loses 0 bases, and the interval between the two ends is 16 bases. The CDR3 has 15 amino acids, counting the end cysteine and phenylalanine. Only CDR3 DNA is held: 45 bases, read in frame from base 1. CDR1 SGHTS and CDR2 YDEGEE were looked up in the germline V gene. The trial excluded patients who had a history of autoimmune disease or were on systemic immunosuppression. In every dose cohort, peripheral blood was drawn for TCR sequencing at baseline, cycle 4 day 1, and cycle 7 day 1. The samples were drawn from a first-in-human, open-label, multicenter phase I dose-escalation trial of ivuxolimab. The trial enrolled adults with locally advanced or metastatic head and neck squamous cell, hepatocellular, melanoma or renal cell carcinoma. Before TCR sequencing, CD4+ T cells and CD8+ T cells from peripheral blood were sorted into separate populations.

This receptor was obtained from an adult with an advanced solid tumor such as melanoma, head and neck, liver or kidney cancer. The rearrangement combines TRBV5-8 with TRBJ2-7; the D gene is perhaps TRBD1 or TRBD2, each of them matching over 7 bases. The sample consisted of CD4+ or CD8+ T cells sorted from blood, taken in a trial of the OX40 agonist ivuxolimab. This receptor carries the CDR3 CASTGGRGPSYEQYF. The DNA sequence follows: TGTGCCAGCACCGGGGGGAGGGGGCCCTCCTACGAGCAGTACTTC.